These 18 T cell receptor beta chains originate from one sample sequenced in a study of blood T cells in healthy people across ages. The authors ran a second PCR of roughly 6 to 12 cycles using a sample-barcoded 5' primer and a J-beta primer mix. From the 5' RACE reads, TCRdb called clonotypes with MiXCR, one entry per CDR3 protein. The table shows fewer than 900,000 distinct CDR3 sequences, with approximately 39% occurring only once. The sample taken for sequencing was blood. Receptors were obtained from a woman aged 55-69 years in good health.

V is TRBV5-1 and J is TRBJ2-2; D perhaps matches TRBD1 (7 bases). The CDR3 has 15 residues. The V end was cut by 4 bases, the J end by 4 bases, with 14 bases between. Per germline, CDR1 SGHRS and CDR2 YFSETQ. CDR3 coding DNA: TGCGCCAGCAGCACCGGACAGGAGGGCACCGGGGAGCTGTTTTTT. Translation: CASSTGQEGTGELFF.

CDR3 bases: TGCAGTGCTAGATCTCCCCGGGGACTCGCCAACAATGAGCAGTTCTTC. This gives the protein CSARSPRGLANNEQFF. The chain joins TRBV20-1 to TRBJ2-1; TRBD2 might be the D (6 bases). The V end was cut by 2 bases, the J end by 5 bases, with 19 bases between. CDR1 is DFQATT and CDR2 is SNEGSKA in the germline V gene (reference sequence). The CDR3 sequence is 16 residues long.

This chain joins TRBV4-2 and TRBJ2-3; D may be TRBD1 (6 bases). The CDR3 sequence is 16 residues long. V lost 2 bases, J lost 3 bases, and 15 bases lay in between. Germline assignment: CDR1 LGHNA and CDR2 YNFKEQ. The CDR3 protein is CASSQLQGGGTDTQYF. CDR3 sequence (DNA): TGTGCCAGCAGCCAACTACAGGGTGGCGGAACAGATACGCAGTATTTT.

This chain connects TRBV2 to TRBJ2-5; possibly TRBD1 for D (6 bases). The DNA end favors TRBJ2-7, so the J call may be wrong. CDR1 is SNHLY and CDR2 is FYNNEI in the germline V gene. CDR3 length equals 15 residues. The CDR3 nucleotides are TGTGCCAGCCGGACGGAACTTCAGGGGAACTACGAGCAGTACTTC. Its protein is CASRTELQGNYEQYF.

This clonotype was counted a few times. CDR3 DNA sequence: TGTGCCAGCAGCCGGGACGCTTACACCGGGGAGCTGTTTTTT. Its translation is CASSRDAYTGELFF. The genes are TRBV3-1 and TRBJ2-2, with D perhaps given as TRBD1 or TRBD2 (5 bases each). V dropped 4 bases and J dropped 3 bases, with 9 bases sitting between them. This CDR3 contains 14 residues. Germline V gives CDR1 LGHDT, CDR2 YNNKEL (reference sequence).

This chain links TRBV7-2 with TRBJ2-1, with D uncertain. This CDR3 spans 13 amino acids. The germline gives CDR1 SGHTA, CDR2 FQGNSA. The V gene lost 1 base and the J gene lost 11 bases, with 12 bases spanning the gap. CDR3: CASSLVWQHQQFF. CDR3 coding DNA: TGTGCCAGCAGCTTAGTATGGCAACACCAGCAGTTCTTC.

This clonotype has at least ten counts. V gene TRBV12-3 or TRBV12-4 combines with J gene TRBJ1-2; D may be TRBD1 (6 bases). This CDR3 has 13 amino acids. Between the trimmed V and J ends, which lost 6 bases and 5 bases, there was a span of 13 bases. This CDR3 reads CASSQQGLYGYTF. The CDR3, as DNA: TGTGCCAGCAGCCAACAGGGACTTTATGGCTACACCTTC.

V is TRBV13 and J is TRBJ2-1; D may be TRBD1 (6 bases). Matching the DNA end better, TRBJ2-7 makes the J call doubtful. Germline V gene lookup returns CDR1 PRHDT and CDR2 FYEKMQ (reference sequence). The CDR3 contains 14 residues. CDR3 sequence: CASSLGWTDNEQYF. The CDR3 DNA sequence: TGTGCCAGCAGCTTAGGCTGGACAGACAATGAGCAGTACTTC.

This rearrangement joins TRBV20-1 to TRBJ1-6; D perhaps matches TRBD1 (5 bases). The V and J ends lost 4 bases and 3 bases respectively, with 7 bases between them. This CDR3 is built from 13 residues. Germline V CDR1 and CDR2: DFQATT, SNEGSKA (reference sequence). This chain's CDR3 is CSANRIYNSPLHF. Here the CDR3 DNA reads TGCAGTGCTAACAGGATCTATAATTCACCCCTCCACTTT.

This clonotype turned up a few times. The V gene is TRBV4-2, the J gene TRBJ2-1; TRBD2 matches 14 bases. The CDR3 consists of 18 residues. CDR1 and CDR2 from the germline V gene are LGHNA and YNFKEQ. Germline trimming cut 4 bases from V and 0 bases from J; bases unmatched to any gene: 5. The CDR3 region has the DNA TGTGCCAGCAGCCCCCCGACTAGCGGGAGGGCCTCCTACAATGAGCAGTTCTTC. It specifies CASSPPTSGRASYNEQFF.

The chain has TRBV6-5 and TRBJ2-5, with D possibly matching TRBD2 (5 bases). Germline V CDR1 and CDR2: MNHEY, SVGAGI. CDR3 length: 15 residues. Trimming took 0 bases from V and 2 from J, leaving 10 bases between them. The CDR3, as DNA: TGTGCCAGCAGTTACTCGCCCGGGGAGCAAGAGACCCAGTACTTC. Its protein is CASSYSPGEQETQYF.

V is TRBV20-1 and J is TRBJ1-4; 7 bases align to TRBD1. CDR1 and CDR2 from the germline V gene are DFQATT and SNEGSKA (reference sequence). The CDR3 consists of 15 residues. The trim removed 6 bases at V and 9 bases at J, leaving 16 bases unmatched. For the CDR3, the DNA is TGCAGTGCGTCCCCAACAGGGGCTCTAATTAAAAAACTGTTTTTT. Translated: CSASPTGALIKKLFF.

At least ten counts were recorded for this clonotype. The rearrangement joins TRBV4-3 to TRBJ2-6, with D perhaps TRBD1 (6 bases). V was cut by 3 bases and J by 0 bases, with 9 bases left in between. This CDR3 is 16 amino acids long. CDR1 LGHNA and CDR2 YSLEER come from the germline V gene. The CDR3 here is CASSHAGVSGANVLTF. CDR3 bases: TGCGCCAGCAGCCATGCAGGGGTCTCTGGGGCCAACGTCCTGACTTTC.

This clonotype was observed a single time. A clone one base away is much larger, so this may be a read error. The V and J genes are TRBV11-3 and TRBJ2-7; D possibly matches TRBD1 or TRBD2 (5 bases each). V was pared by 5 bases and J by 7 bases, with 18 bases between. Germline V gene sequence: CDR1 SGHNT, CDR2 YENEEA. The CDR3 extends over 14 amino acids. CDR3 coding DNA: TGTGCCAGCAGCCCGAGGGGAAATTACAATGAGCAGTACTTC. This encodes CASSPRGNYNEQYF. Full variable domain (outside the CDR3, taken from reference TRBV11-3 and TRBJ2-7): EAGVVQSPRYKIIEKKQPVAFWCNPISGHNTLYWYLQNLGQGPELLIRYENEEAVDDSQLPKDRFSAERLKGVDSTLKIQPAELGDSAVYLCASSPRGNYNEQYFGPGTRLTVT.

The chain couples TRBV6-2 or TRBV6-3 to TRBJ2-1; possibly TRBD1 for D (5 bases). There are 15 residues in the CDR3. The V gene lost 7 bases and the J gene lost 2 bases, with 15 bases spanning the gap. Germline V gene data show CDR1 as MNHEY and CDR2 as SVGEGT. CDR3 DNA: TGTGCCAGCACCCGACCGACAGCTACCTACAATGAGCAGTTCTTC. Residues: CASTRPTATYNEQFF.

This clonotype was detected ten times or more. The chain employs TRBV7-9 and TRBJ2-1; no reliable D call. Germline values: CDR1 SEHNR, CDR2 FQNEAQ (reference sequence). The CDR3 consists of 15 residues. Trimming took off 0 bases at V and 5 bases at J, with 11 bases between the two ends. CDR3 sequence (DNA): TGTGCCAGCAGCTTAGCCTTAAGGCCCAACAATGAGCAGTTCTTC. Its protein product is CASSLALRPNNEQFF.

The V and J genes are TRBV19 and TRBJ1-5; the D gene is possibly TRBD1 (5 bases). The CDR3 is 15 amino acids. The V gene lost 1 base and the J gene lost 4 bases, with 11 bases spanning the gap. The V gene's germline CDR1 is LNHDA and CDR2 SQIVND (reference sequence). Here the CDR3 reads CASSIGTSFNQPQHF. The CDR3 region has the DNA TGTGCCAGTAGTATAGGGACAAGTTTTAATCAGCCCCAGCATTTT.

The chain couples TRBV20-1 to TRBJ1-2, with D perhaps matching TRBD1 (6 bases). Germline values: CDR1 DFQATT, CDR2 SNEGSKA (reference sequence). V was cut by 3 bases and J by 8 bases, with 13 bases left in between. This CDR3 region has 12 residues. CDR3: CSARAGAVGYTF. The CDR3 nucleotides read TGCAGTGCTAGGGCAGGGGCGGTAGGCTACACCTTC.